These 31 T cell receptor beta chains originate from one sample sequenced in a study of blood T cells in healthy people across ages. With a J-beta primer mix and a sample-barcoded 5' primer, a second PCR ran 7 to 11 cycles. TCRdb reprocessed the 5' RACE reads via MiXCR and lists one record per CDR3 protein. The data hold under 1 million distinct CDR3 sequences, with roughly 44% observed a single time. Sequencing was carried out using blood. The receptors were gathered from a man in his fifties or sixties in good health.

The chain employs TRBV20-1 and TRBJ1-5; D is perhaps TRBD1 (5 bases). This CDR3 region has 14 residues. Trimming took 2 bases from V and 6 from J, leaving 14 bases between them. The germline V gene has CDR1 DFQATT and CDR2 SNEGSKA (reference sequence). The CDR3 DNA reads TGCAGTGCTAGAAGCCAGGGATCGCGTCAGCCCCAGCATTTT. Translation: CSARSQGSRQPQHF.

V usage is TRBV7-3 and J usage is TRBJ2-1; 9 bases fit TRBD1. The closer fit of TRBJ2-7 to the DNA end suggests the J call may be wrong. The germline CDR1 and CDR2 sequences are SGHTA and FQGTGA. This CDR3 has 14 residues. For the CDR3, the DNA is TGTGCCAGCAGCAGGGACAGGGCGTACAATGAGCAGTACTTC. It specifies CASSRDRAYNEQYF.

There are a few counts of this clonotype. This chain links TRBV5-1 with TRBJ2-7, with 9 nucleotides matching TRBD1. Looked up from germline, CDR1 is SGHRS and CDR2 is YFSETQ. V lost 4 bases to trimming and J lost 3 bases; unmatched junction nucleotides: 5. The CDR3 is 14 residues long. CDR3 DNA sequence: TGCGCCAGCAGCAGACAGGGGGAAGGCTACGAGCAGTACTTC. This gives the protein CASSRQGEGYEQYF. The variable domain in full, with the rest retrieved from reference TRBV5-1 and TRBJ2-7, is KAGVTQTPRYLIKTRGQQVTLSCSPISGHRSVSWYQQTPGQGLQFLFEYFSETQRNKGNFPGRFSGRQFSNSRSEMNVSTLELGDSALYLCASSRQGEGYEQYFGPGTRLTVT.

The chain recombines TRBV7-2 with TRBJ1-2, with D tentatively TRBD1 (6 bases). This CDR3 contains 16 residues. Germline V gene data show CDR1 as SGHTA and CDR2 as FQGNSA. V lost 5 bases to trimming and J lost 5 bases, with 21 bases between them. CDR3 amino acids: CASSPGTLTGFYGYTF. The CDR3 DNA is TGTGCCAGCAGCCCCGGAACCCTGACAGGATTTTATGGCTACACCTTC. Variable domain in full (rest from reference TRBV7-2 and TRBJ1-2): GAGVSQSPSNKVTEKGKDVELRCDPISGHTALYWYRQSLGQGLEFLIYFQGNSAPDKSGLPSDRFSAERTGGSVSTLTIQRTQQEDSAVYLCASSPGTLTGFYGYTFGSGTRLTVV.

In this sample, this clonotype turned up many times. The CDR3 loop is CASSQVYGSYEQYF. CDR3 DNA sequence: TGCGCCAGCAGCCAAGTCTACGGCTCCTACGAGCAGTACTTC. The V and J genes are TRBV4-1 and TRBJ2-7, with D unresolved. This CDR3 region has 14 residues. The V gene's germline CDR1 is MGHRA and CDR2 YSYEKL. V lost 1 base and J lost 0, with 7 bases in between.

Only a few counts were recorded for this clonotype. The J gene is TRBJ2-7, the V gene TRBV6-5; tentative D call: TRBD1 (5 bases). In germline, CDR1 is MNHEY, CDR2 SVGAGI. This CDR3 spans 17 amino acids. V was pared by 0 bases and J by 4 bases, with 19 bases between. CDR3 DNA: TGTGCCAGCAGTTACTCCGGTGGGGCAGCTGGGCGATACGAGCAGTACTTC. Translating it yields CASSYSGGAAGRYEQYF.

The genes are TRBV29-1 and TRBJ1-1; a possible D gene is TRBD1 (6 bases). CDR1 is SQVTM and CDR2 is ANQGSEA in the germline V gene. The V end lost 0 bases, the J end lost 1 base, and 9 bases lay between the germline ends. The CDR3 covers 14 residues. CDR3 in DNA: TGCAGCGTTGAAGAGGACAGCCCGAACACTGAAGCTTTCTTT. It codes for CSVEEDSPNTEAFF.

This clonotype was observed a few times. The rearrangement links TRBV12-3 or TRBV12-4 to TRBJ2-3, with 11 bases lining up with TRBD2. The V gene end was trimmed by 1 base and the J gene end by 2 bases; junction bases not matched to a gene: 5. CDR3 length equals 17 residues. The CDR3 region is CASSLVRTSGFTDTQYF. The CDR3 DNA sequence: TGTGCCAGCAGTTTAGTGAGGACTAGCGGGTTCACAGATACGCAGTATTTT.

This clonotype was found once. At one end, the junction sequence differs from germline, possibly due to a read error. V usage is TRBV15 and J usage is TRBJ2-5, with a weak D call TRBD1 (6 bases). Germline lookup yields CDR1 LNHNV and CDR2 YYDKDF (reference sequence). This CDR3 comprises 16 residues. DNA of the CDR3: TGTACCACCAGCAGAGAGCCGAGACAGGTCCAAGAGACCCAGTACTTC. It codes for CTTSREPRQVQETQYF.

The rearrangement uses TRBV4-3 and TRBJ2-5, with D maybe TRBD2 (5 bases). The V gene's germline CDR1 is LGHNA and CDR2 YSLEER. CDR3 length: 17 amino acids. Trimming left V 0 bases short and J 1 base short, with 15 bases between. CDR3 in amino acids: CASSQEFGVIGQETQYF. In nucleotides, the CDR3 is TGCGCCAGCAGCCAAGAATTCGGGGTAATAGGCCAAGAGACCCAGTACTTC.

This rearrangement joins TRBV4-3 to TRBJ2-2; 9 positions agree with TRBD1. The V gene end was trimmed by 0 bases and the J gene end by 1 base; junction bases not matched to a gene: 0. This CDR3 has 16 amino acids. Germline V lookup: CDR1 LGHNA, CDR2 YSLEER. CDR3 amino acids: CASSQETGGNTGELFF. CDR3 DNA: TGCGCCAGCAGCCAAGAGACAGGGGGGAACACCGGGGAGCTGTTTTTT.

V usage is TRBV12-3 or TRBV12-4 and J usage is TRBJ2-7, with D tentatively TRBD1 (5 bases). Trimming removed 5 bases from V and 7 bases from J, with 15 bases in between. CDR3 length equals 13 residues. This chain's CDR3 is CASSRNRIREQYF. DNA for the CDR3: TGTGCCAGCAGTCGGAACAGGATTAGGGAGCAGTACTTC.

Only a few counts were recorded for this clonotype. The chain joins TRBV20-1 to TRBJ2-1, with TRBD2 identical over 15 bases. The trim removed 3 bases at V and 3 bases at J, leaving 3 bases unmatched. This CDR3 region has 16 residues. Germline V gene data show CDR1 as DFQATT and CDR2 as SNEGSKA (reference sequence). The DNA for the CDR3 is TGCAGTGCTAGGACGGGACTAGCGGGGGGCTACAATGAGCAGTTCTTC. It encodes CSARTGLAGGYNEQFF.

The chain carries TRBV19 and TRBJ1-1; TRBD1 is a possible D gene (6 bases). The V end lost 5 bases, the J end lost 0 bases, and 10 bases lay between the germline ends. The CDR3 length is 14 residues. Germline CDR1 reads LNHDA; CDR2 reads SQIVND (reference sequence). The CDR3 is CASSFWTVNTEAFF. CDR3 DNA sequence: TGTGCCAGTAGTTTCTGGACAGTGAACACTGAAGCTTTCTTT. Filled out from reference TRBV19 and TRBJ1-1, the complete variable domain reads DGGITQSPKYLFRKEGQNVTLSCEQNLNHDAMYWYRQDPGQGLRLIYYSQIVNDFQKGDIAEGYSVSREKKESFPLTVTSAQKNPTAFYLCASSFWTVNTEAFFGQGTRLTVV.

The V gene is TRBV5-1, the J gene TRBJ2-4; 7 bases match TRBD1. The J call is in doubt because the DNA end fits TRBJ2-7 better. Germline CDR1 SGHRS, CDR2 YFSETQ. The length of the CDR3 is 12 residues. CDR3 protein: CASSLQGSEQYF. CDR3 DNA: TGCGCCAGCAGCTTACAGGGGTCCGAGCAGTACTTC.

The chain recombines TRBV7-9 with TRBJ2-3; D is perhaps TRBD1 or TRBD2 (5 bases each). V lost 3 bases and J 4 bases, leaving 11 bases between the germline ends. CDR1 and CDR2 from the germline V gene are SEHNR and FQNEAQ (reference sequence). The CDR3 runs to 14 residues. DNA of the CDR3: TGTGCCAGCAGCTTTATCTTGGGGGCAGATACGCAGTATTTT. It encodes CASSFILGADTQYF.

This clonotype has just a few counts. This may come from a read error, since a much larger clone is one base off. V and J are TRBV7-3 and TRBJ2-5; D gene ambiguous. Trimming took off 2 bases at V and 11 bases at J, with 15 bases between the two ends. The CDR3 has 13 amino acids. Germline values: CDR1 SGHTA, CDR2 FQGTGA. CDR3 residues: CASSLETLSEQYF. CDR3 sequence (DNA): TGTGCCAGCAGCTTAGAAACACTTTCAGAGCAGTACTTC.

The gene calls are TRBV13 and TRBJ2-5; the match to TRBD1 covers 9 bases. The germline V gene has CDR1 PRHDT and CDR2 FYEKMQ (reference sequence). This CDR3 is 14 amino acids long. The V segment lost 2 bases and the J segment 5 bases; nucleotides outside the gene matches: 3. CDR3 in amino acids: CASSLRQGEETQYF. Here the CDR3 DNA reads TGTGCCAGCAGCTTAAGACAGGGGGAGGAGACCCAGTACTTC.

The V call is TRBV15, the J call TRBJ2-3; tentative D call: TRBD1 (5 bases). The CDR3 is 16 residues long. Germline loops: CDR1 LNHNV, CDR2 YYDKDF (reference sequence). Trimming pared 3 bases from V and 6 bases from J, leaving 19 bases between. CDR3 region: CATSSARQPPLDTQYF. In DNA form, the CDR3 reads TGTGCCACCAGCAGTGCGCGACAGCCTCCGTTGGATACGCAGTATTTT. The whole variable domain, remainder taken from reference TRBV15 and TRBJ2-3, is DAMVIQNPRYQVTQFGKPVTLSCSQTLNHNVMYWYQQKSSQAPKLLFHYYDKDFNNEADTPDNFQSRRPNTSFCFLDIRSPGLGDTAMYLCATSSARQPPLDTQYFGPGTRLTVL.

In regard to this clonotype: One end of the junction fails to match germline, which may point to a read error. This chain joins TRBV18 and TRBJ2-3; D remains ambiguous. Germline CDR1 and CDR2: KGHSH and LQKENI. The CDR3 covers 13 residues. The CDR3 reads CASSPGITETQYF. CDR3 bases: TGTGCCAGCTCACCAGGGATAACAGAGACGCAGTATTTT.

This sequence joins TRBV10-1 and TRBJ2-5; D is uncertain. Germline V lookup: CDR1 WNHNN, CDR2 SYGVQD (reference sequence). The germline V and J ends were trimmed by 3 bases and 5 bases, with 16 bases remaining between them. The CDR3 runs to 15 residues. The CDR3 sequence is CASSESRKTRETQYF. The DNA of the CDR3 is TGCGCCAGCAGTGAATCTAGGAAAACCAGGGAGACCCAGTACTTC.

The V call is TRBV5-5, the J call TRBJ1-3, with D maybe TRBD1 (5 bases). Looked up from germline, CDR1 is SGHKS and CDR2 is YYEKEE (reference sequence). Trimming shortened V by 2 bases and J by 4 bases, and 10 bases separated the two germline ends. This CDR3 is built from 14 residues. CDR3: CASSFGGFGNTIYF. The CDR3 DNA follows: TGTGCCAGCAGCTTCGGGGGGTTCGGAAACACCATATATTTT.

This clonotype was detected a few times. The chain links TRBV11-3 to TRBJ2-5; the D gene is possibly TRBD2 (5 bases). This CDR3 has 14 amino acids. Trimming left V 1 base short and J 7 bases short, with 13 bases between. The germline V gene encodes CDR1 SGHNT and CDR2 YENEEA. The CDR3 DNA sequence: TGTGCCAGCAGCTTAGTCTACCTCGGAGGGACCCAGTACTTC. Protein: CASSLVYLGGTQYF.

The rearrangement joins TRBV29-1 to TRBJ2-5, with 11 positions matching TRBD2. Gene TRBJ2-7 matches the end of the DNA better, so the J call may be wrong. CDR1 and CDR2 (germline): SQVTM, ANQGSEA. This CDR3 has 17 residues. In DNA, the CDR3 is TGCAGCGTTGGCGGGGGCCTTAGCGGGAGGGCCGGTTTCGAGCAGTACTTC. As protein: CSVGGGLSGRAGFEQYF.

J is TRBJ2-1 and V is TRBV7-8, with D perhaps matching TRBD1 (7 bases). CDR3 length: 13 residues. Between the trimmed V and J ends, which lost 6 bases and 9 bases, there was a span of 15 bases. From germline, CDR1 is SGHVS and CDR2 FQNEAQ. CDR3: CASRPGTAGEQFF. DNA for the CDR3: TGTGCCAGCAGACCCGGGACAGCGGGTGAGCAGTTCTTC. The entire variable domain, with the rest obtained from reference TRBV7-8 and TRBJ2-1, is as follows: GAGVSQSPRYKVAKRGQDVALRCDPISGHVSLFWYQQALGQGPEFLTYFQNEAQLDKSGLPSDRFFAERPEGSVSTLKIQRTQQEDSAVYLCASRPGTAGEQFFGPGTRLTVL.

The chain recombines TRBV27 with TRBJ2-7; either TRBD1 or TRBD2 may supply D (5 bases each). CDR3 length: 14 residues. Looked up from germline, CDR1 is MNHEY and CDR2 is SMNVEV (reference sequence). The germline V and J ends were trimmed by 8 bases and 3 bases, with 17 bases remaining between them. The CDR3 is CASGFNRGLYEQYF. The CDR3 coding sequence is TGTGCCAGCGGATTCAACCGGGGCCTCTACGAGCAGTACTTC.

The chain is built from TRBV28 and TRBJ2-1; D not resolved. Per germline, CDR1 MDHEN and CDR2 SYDVKM. CDR3 length: 14 amino acids. V gave up 10 bases and J gave up 9 bases, with 22 bases separating them. CDR3 sequence (DNA): TGTGCCATCGAAGACTCTGCTATTTTTGGTGAGCAGTTCTTC. Amino acid sequence: CAIEDSAIFGEQFF.

The rearrangement links TRBV4-3 to TRBJ2-5, with D unclear. V lost 3 bases and J 5 bases, leaving 16 bases between the germline ends. This CDR3 contains 15 residues. CDR1 LGHNA and CDR2 YSLEER come from the germline V gene. The CDR3 coding sequence is TGCGCCAGCAGCCAGTCAGGATTAGCCTCTGAGACCCAGTACTTC. Translating gives CASSQSGLASETQYF.

This clonotype was seen more than once but under ten times. The chain joins TRBV18 to TRBJ2-1, with a weak D call TRBD2 (6 bases). Germline CDR1 reads KGHSH; CDR2 reads LQKENI. V dropped 3 bases and J dropped 3 bases, with 15 bases sitting between them. The CDR3 is 16 amino acids. DNA for the CDR3: TGTGCCAGCTCACCCAGGCCGGGGGAGATCTACAATGAGCAGTTCTTC. Protein: CASSPRPGEIYNEQFF.

This chain links TRBV6-5 with TRBJ2-1; weak D call: TRBD1 (5 bases). This CDR3 spans 12 amino acids. The germline V gene has CDR1 MNHEY and CDR2 SVGAGI. V shed 4 bases and J shed 6 bases, with 7 bases lying between them. CDR3: CASSFDSNEQFF. As DNA, the CDR3 is TGTGCCAGCAGTTTCGACAGCAATGAGCAGTTCTTC.

The chain employs TRBV2 and TRBJ2-4; D uncertain. The J call is doubtful: the DNA matches TRBJ2-7 better. Germline V gene lookup returns CDR1 SNHLY and CDR2 FYNNEI. The CDR3 has 11 residues. In DNA form, the CDR3 reads TGTGCCAGCAGTGACGAGCGCGAGCAGTACTTC. Protein: CASSDEREQYF.